These T cell receptor beta chains were read from a single sample in a study of OX40 agonist ivuxolimab in advanced cancers. Generated by immunoSEQ multiplex PCR, the TCRdb table keeps only in-frame clones and is missing some. The data hold around 58,000 clones, with 75% to 90% observed a single time. Sample: CD4+ or CD8+ T cells sorted from blood, taken in a trial of the OX40 agonist ivuxolimab. These receptors all come from an adult with an advanced solid tumor such as melanoma, head and neck, liver or kidney cancer. Each CDR3 is given with its conserved first and last residue. Each record gives: V gene, CDR3 protein.

TRBV5-8 CASSLRAGTEHF
TRBV2 CASTALAGEKLFF
TRBV2 CASSTSGRTYEQYF
TRBV2 CASSLSGTSGTSEQFF
TRBV29-1 CSVEEGPYGYTF
TRBV6-5 CASSYQGSGNTIYF
TRBV27 CASSFEGRSNQPQHF
TRBV6-1 CASSEQWASYNEQFF
TRBV6-5 CASSYSMPLAGGEQFF
TRBV27 CASSVPGQGFRGYTF
TRBV18 CASSQGRSREQYF
TRBV7-2 CASSPWTGDTGELFF
TRBV7-6 CASSPDYSNQPQHF
TRBV19 CASGRTGELFF
TRBV21-1 CASSKEARPNYGYTF
TRBV7-9 CASSHRDRDGETQYF
TRBV29-1 CSVSRGGETQYF
TRBV10-1 CASSESNGLGEQFF
TRBV28 CASSLTASGANVLTF
TRBV29-1 CSAQRGRGRMNTEAFF
TRBV6-1 CASSEALLGRNEKLFF
TRBV5-4 CASSPPGGLRANEQFF
TRBV27 CASSSGRSSGNYNEQFF
TRBV19 CASSPWGTSVYQETQYF
TRBV11-2 CASSLNTGNTGELFF
TRBV28 CASSYSYEQYF
TRBV4-1 CASSQAGTSGSPAYNEQFF
TRBV18 CASSPTPSTASGNTIYF
TRBV14 CASSQVLRGEQYF
TRBV6-5 CASSATGGEQYF
TRBV6-1 CASQASGNEQFF
TRBV29-1 CSAGIPGTYGYTF
TRBV18 CASSPPTDRVTNTIYF
TRBV19 CASGTGSSSYNEQFF
TRBV5-6 CASAKGGQPQHF